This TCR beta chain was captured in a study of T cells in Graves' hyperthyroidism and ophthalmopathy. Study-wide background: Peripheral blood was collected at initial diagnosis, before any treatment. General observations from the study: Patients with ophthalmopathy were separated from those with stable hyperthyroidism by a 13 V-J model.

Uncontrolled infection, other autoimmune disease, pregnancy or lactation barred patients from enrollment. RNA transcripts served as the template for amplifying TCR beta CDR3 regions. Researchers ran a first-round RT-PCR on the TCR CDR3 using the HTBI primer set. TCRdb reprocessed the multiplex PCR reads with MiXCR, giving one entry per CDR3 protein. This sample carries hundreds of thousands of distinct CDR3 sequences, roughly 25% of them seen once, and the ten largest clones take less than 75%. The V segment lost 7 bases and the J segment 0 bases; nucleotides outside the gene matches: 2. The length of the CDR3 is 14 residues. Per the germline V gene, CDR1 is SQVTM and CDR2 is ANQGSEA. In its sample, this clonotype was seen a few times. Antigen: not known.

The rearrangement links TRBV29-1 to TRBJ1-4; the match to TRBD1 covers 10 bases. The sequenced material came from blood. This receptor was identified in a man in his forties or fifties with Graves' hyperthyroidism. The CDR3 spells CSATGGTTNEKLFF. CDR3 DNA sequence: TGCAGCGCGACAGGGGGCACAACTAATGAAAAACTGTTTTTT.